This T cell receptor (beta chain) was documented in a study of a mutant IDH1 vaccine in newly diagnosed glioma. Whole-study context: Standard pretreatment was either radiotherapy, temozolomide, or, for most, radiochemotherapy with temozolomide.

This clone was counted only a few times. Time point specified: baseline, week 1 (first vaccination visit). Treatment: pre-vaccination baseline after standard-of-care therapy. The data were produced by immunoSEQ multiplex PCR, yet TCRdb's version contains in-frame clones alone and is incomplete. The data hold roughly 86,000 clones, with about 82% observed a single time. Germline values: CDR1 SGHRS, CDR2 YFSETQ. The CDR3 consists of 16 residues. V dropped 1 base and J dropped 4 bases, with 15 bases sitting between them. This receptor was obtained from a man aged 40-50 years with glioma. The rearrangement links TRBV5-1 to TRBJ2-1; a weak D match, TRBD1 (5 bases). The sequences come from PBMCs, collected from a glioma patient treated with radiotherapy, temozolomide or both. As DNA, the CDR3 is TGCGCCAGCAGCTTGTTGGGCCAGGGCGTGTACAATGAGCAGTTCTTC. This gives the protein CASSLLGQGVYNEQFF.